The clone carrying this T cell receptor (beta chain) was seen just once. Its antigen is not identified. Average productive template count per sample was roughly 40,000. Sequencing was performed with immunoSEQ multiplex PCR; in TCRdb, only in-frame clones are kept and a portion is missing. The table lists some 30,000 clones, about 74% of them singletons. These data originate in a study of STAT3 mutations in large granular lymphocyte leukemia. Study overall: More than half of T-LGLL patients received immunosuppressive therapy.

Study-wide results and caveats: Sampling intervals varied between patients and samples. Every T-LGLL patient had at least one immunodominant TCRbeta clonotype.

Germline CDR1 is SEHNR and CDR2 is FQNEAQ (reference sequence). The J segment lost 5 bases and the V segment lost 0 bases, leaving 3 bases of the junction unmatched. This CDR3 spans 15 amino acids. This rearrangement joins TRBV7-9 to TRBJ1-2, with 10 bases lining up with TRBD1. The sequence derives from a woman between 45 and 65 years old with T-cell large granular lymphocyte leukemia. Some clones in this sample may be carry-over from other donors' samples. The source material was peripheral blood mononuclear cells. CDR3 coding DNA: TGTGCCAGCAGCTTAGCCGGGACAGGGGCATATGGCTACACCTTC. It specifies CASSLAGTGAYGYTF.